These T cell receptor beta chains were read from a single sample in a study of blood T cells in healthy people across ages. TCRdb fed the 5' RACE reads into MiXCR, producing one record per CDR3 protein. Found here are fewer than 800,000 distinct CDR3 sequences, around 25% of them singletons; the top ten hold 9.4%. These data were also reused for a study on T cells of mothers and their children.

The sequenced sample consisted of blood. Receptors originate from a boy aged 5-17 years in good health. The CDR3 runs from the conserved cysteine through the conserved F or W. D genes are given only for firm matches. Where a row states a size, it is once, few, many or the class of an expanded clone; other rows omit it.

J gene | clone size | D gene | V gene | CDR3 protein | CDR3 DNA
TRBJ1-4 | - | TRBD1 | TRBV12-3/TRBV12-4 | CASSLSGQGEKLFF | TGTGCCAGCAGTTTATCGGGACAGGGGGAAAAACTGTTTTTT
TRBJ2-1 | - | - | TRBV5-1 | CASSLAMGGVSYNEQFF | TGCGCCAGCAGCTTGGCCATGGGGGGCGTCTCCTACAATGAGCAGTTCTTC
TRBJ2-1 | - | - | TRBV7-9 | CASSPTGPAYNGQFF | TGTGCCAGCAGCCCGACAGGCCCAGCTTACAATGGGCAGTTCTTC
TRBJ1-2 | - | - | TRBV4-2 | CASSQENWAQERGYTF | TGTGCCAGCAGCCAAGAAAATTGGGCCCAGGAGCGGGGCTACACCTTC
TRBJ2-1 | - | - | TRBV11-2 | CASNPTGQNNEQFF | TGTGCCAGCAACCCGACAGGACAAAACAATGAGCAGTTCTTC
TRBJ2-7 | - | - | TRBV11-3 | CASNSAGADYEQYF | TGTGCCAGCAACTCTGCGGGGGCGGATTACGAGCAGTACTTC
TRBJ1-5 | many | TRBD1 | TRBV12-5 | CASGWDRGQPQHF | TGTGCTAGTGGTTGGGACAGGGGCCAGCCCCAGCATTTT
TRBJ2-3 | - | - | TRBV28 | CASSLFGTSTDTQYF | TGTGCCAGCAGTTTGTTCGGGACTAGCACAGATACGCAGTATTTT
TRBJ2-3 | few | - | TRBV5-1 | CASTTSRGTDTQYF | TGCGCCAGTACAACATCTCGCGGCACAGATACGCAGTATTTT
TRBJ1-4 | few | - | TRBV27 | CASSLSPGPGEKLFF | TGTGCCAGCAGTTTATCTCCCGGCCCTGGGGAAAAACTGTTTTTT
TRBJ2-2 | - | TRBD2 | TRBV7-3 | CASSPNDVAGVSTGELFF | TGTGCCAGCAGCCCAAATGACGTAGCGGGGGTAAGCACCGGGGAGCTGTTTTTT
TRBJ2-5 | few | - | TRBV28 | CASRRVGETQYF | TGTGCCAGCAGACGCGTTGGGGAGACCCAGTACTTC
TRBJ2-5 | - | TRBD2 | TRBV3-1 | CASSHTAGDPTQYF | TGTGCCAGCAGCCACACAGCGGGAGACCCTACCCAGTACTTC
TRBJ2-3 | - | - | TRBV29-1 | CSGALGSRPDTQYF | TGCAGCGGAGCTTTGGGGAGCCGTCCAGATACGCAGTATTTT
TRBJ2-3 | few | - | TRBV28 | CASSLPLSSPPEF | TGTGCCAGCAGTTTACCCCTCTCCTCGCCGCCGGAATTT
TRBJ2-3 | - | TRBD2 | TRBV24-1 | CATSDASGGSTDTQYF | TGTGCCACCAGTGATGCTAGCGGGGGAAGCACAGATACGCAGTATTTT
TRBJ2-3 | - | - | TRBV7-2 | CASSLGPRLPSTDTQYF | TGTGCCAGCAGCTTAGGCCCTCGACTCCCCAGCACAGATACGCAGTATTTT
TRBJ2-6 | - | - | TRBV29-1 | CSVIRSGTNVLTF | TGCAGCGTAATTAGATCGGGGACCAACGTCCTGACTTTC
TRBJ2-5 | - | TRBD1 | TRBV4-1 | CASSVQTDRGYRGEQYF | TGCGCCAGCAGCGTCCAAACGGACAGGGGGTATCGGGGTGAGCAGTACTTC
TRBJ2-3 | few | - | TRBV12-3/TRBV12-4 | CASSLHASASPTDTQYF | TGTGCCAGCAGTCTGCATGCCAGCGCGAGCCCCACAGATACGCAGTATTTT
TRBJ1-1 | few | TRBD1 | TRBV7-9 | CASSLGETGDYLEAFF | TGTGCCAGCAGCTTAGGTGAGACAGGGGATTATTTGGAAGCTTTCTTT
TRBJ2-5 | few | - | TRBV24-1 | CATSGLPRPETQYF | TGTGCCACCAGTGGACTGCCAAGGCCAGAGACCCAGTACTTC
TRBJ1-2 | few | TRBD1 | TRBV9 | CASSVGGGQAFGYTF | TGTGCCAGCAGCGTGGGTGGGGGACAGGCCTTTGGCTACACCTTC
TRBJ2-7 | few | - | TRBV7-9 | CASSLGVGVLYEQYF | TGTGCCAGCAGCTTAGGAGTTGGGGTTCTCTACGAGCAGTACTTC
TRBJ1-1 | - | - | TRBV4-1 | CASSLGQTGAEAFF | TGCGCCAGCAGCCTCGGACAGACCGGGGCTGAAGCTTTCTTT
TRBJ1-5 | - | - | TRBV12-3/TRBV12-4 | CASSYAKLKPQHF | TGTGCCAGCAGTTACGCGAAATTAAAGCCCCAGCATTTT
TRBJ1-4 | - | TRBD1 | TRBV19 | CASCDRGPAKLFF | TGTGCCAGTTGTGACAGGGGCCCGGCAAAACTGTTTTTT
TRBJ2-1 | - | TRBD2 | TRBV7-9 | CASSLHGLDGNEQFF | TGTGCCAGCAGCCTCCACGGACTAGATGGCAATGAGCAGTTCTTC
TRBJ2-1 | - | TRBD1 | TRBV12-3/TRBV12-4 | CASILTGVGDEQFF | TGTGCCAGCATCCTGACAGGGGTTGGTGATGAGCAGTTCTTC
TRBJ2-3 | - | - | TRBV7-9 | CASRPLADTQYF | TGTGCCAGTAGGCCGTTAGCAGATACGCAGTATTTT
TRBJ1-4 | - | - | TRBV3-1 | CASSPSMSWNEKLFF | TGTGCCAGCAGCCCTTCAATGTCTTGGAATGAAAAACTGTTTTTT
TRBJ1-2 | - | - | TRBV5-1 | CASSLESIRGYTF | TGCGCCAGCAGCTTGGAGTCCATCCGAGGCTACACCTTC
TRBJ2-3 | - | - | TRBV13 | CASSGTRREWNF | TGTGCCAGCAGCGGTACTAGACGGGAGTGGAATTTT
TRBJ2-3 | few | TRBD2 | TRBV7-2 | CASSLERGGRGDTQYF | TGTGCCAGCAGCTTAGAACGGGGGGGCCGGGGAGATACGCAGTATTTT
TRBJ2-3 | - | - | TRBV12-3/TRBV12-4 | CASLGGGTASTDAQYF | TGTGCCAGCCTGGGCGGGGGCACCGCTAGCACAGATGCGCAGTATTTT
TRBJ2-1 | once | TRBD2 | TRBV5-1 | CASSWGASGKRNEQFF | TGCGCCAGCAGCTGGGGGGCTAGCGGGAAACGGAATGAGCAGTTCTTC
TRBJ2-1 | once | TRBD2 | TRBV28 | CASRPTSGGPYNEQFF | TGTGCCAGCAGACCAACTAGCGGGGGCCCCTACAATGAGCAGTTCTTC
TRBJ1-3 | few | - | TRBV12-3/TRBV12-4 | CASSADGRSGSTIYF | TGTGCCAGCAGCGCGGACGGCCGCTCTGGAAGCACCATATATTTT
TRBJ2-1 | few | - | TRBV7-6 | CASSIETGFYNEQFF | TGTGCCAGCAGCATAGAGACTGGGTTCTACAATGAGCAGTTCTTC
TRBJ1-1 | once | - | TRBV20-1 | CSARDLREYTEAFF | TGCAGTGCTAGAGATCTGCGGGAATACACTGAAGCTTTCTTT
TRBJ2-1 | few | TRBD1 | TRBV5-1 | CASSLVLDRYNEQFF | TGCGCCAGCAGCTTGGTTTTGGACAGGTACAATGAGCAGTTCTTC
TRBJ2-5 | - | - | TRBV29-1 | CSVETDGETQYF | TGCAGCGTTGAGACAGACGGAGAGACCCAGTACTTC
TRBJ2-7 | - | - | TRBV20-1 | CSAGLGTYEQYF | TGCAGTGCGGGGCTTGGTACCTACGAGCAGTACTTC
TRBJ2-5 | few | - | TRBV7-9 | CASSSVMTQYF | TGTGCCAGCAGCTCCGTGATGACCCAGTACTTC
TRBJ2-1 | - | - | TRBV29-1 | CSVERSPYNEQFF | TGCAGCGTGGAGCGGAGTCCCTACAATGAGCAGTTCTTC